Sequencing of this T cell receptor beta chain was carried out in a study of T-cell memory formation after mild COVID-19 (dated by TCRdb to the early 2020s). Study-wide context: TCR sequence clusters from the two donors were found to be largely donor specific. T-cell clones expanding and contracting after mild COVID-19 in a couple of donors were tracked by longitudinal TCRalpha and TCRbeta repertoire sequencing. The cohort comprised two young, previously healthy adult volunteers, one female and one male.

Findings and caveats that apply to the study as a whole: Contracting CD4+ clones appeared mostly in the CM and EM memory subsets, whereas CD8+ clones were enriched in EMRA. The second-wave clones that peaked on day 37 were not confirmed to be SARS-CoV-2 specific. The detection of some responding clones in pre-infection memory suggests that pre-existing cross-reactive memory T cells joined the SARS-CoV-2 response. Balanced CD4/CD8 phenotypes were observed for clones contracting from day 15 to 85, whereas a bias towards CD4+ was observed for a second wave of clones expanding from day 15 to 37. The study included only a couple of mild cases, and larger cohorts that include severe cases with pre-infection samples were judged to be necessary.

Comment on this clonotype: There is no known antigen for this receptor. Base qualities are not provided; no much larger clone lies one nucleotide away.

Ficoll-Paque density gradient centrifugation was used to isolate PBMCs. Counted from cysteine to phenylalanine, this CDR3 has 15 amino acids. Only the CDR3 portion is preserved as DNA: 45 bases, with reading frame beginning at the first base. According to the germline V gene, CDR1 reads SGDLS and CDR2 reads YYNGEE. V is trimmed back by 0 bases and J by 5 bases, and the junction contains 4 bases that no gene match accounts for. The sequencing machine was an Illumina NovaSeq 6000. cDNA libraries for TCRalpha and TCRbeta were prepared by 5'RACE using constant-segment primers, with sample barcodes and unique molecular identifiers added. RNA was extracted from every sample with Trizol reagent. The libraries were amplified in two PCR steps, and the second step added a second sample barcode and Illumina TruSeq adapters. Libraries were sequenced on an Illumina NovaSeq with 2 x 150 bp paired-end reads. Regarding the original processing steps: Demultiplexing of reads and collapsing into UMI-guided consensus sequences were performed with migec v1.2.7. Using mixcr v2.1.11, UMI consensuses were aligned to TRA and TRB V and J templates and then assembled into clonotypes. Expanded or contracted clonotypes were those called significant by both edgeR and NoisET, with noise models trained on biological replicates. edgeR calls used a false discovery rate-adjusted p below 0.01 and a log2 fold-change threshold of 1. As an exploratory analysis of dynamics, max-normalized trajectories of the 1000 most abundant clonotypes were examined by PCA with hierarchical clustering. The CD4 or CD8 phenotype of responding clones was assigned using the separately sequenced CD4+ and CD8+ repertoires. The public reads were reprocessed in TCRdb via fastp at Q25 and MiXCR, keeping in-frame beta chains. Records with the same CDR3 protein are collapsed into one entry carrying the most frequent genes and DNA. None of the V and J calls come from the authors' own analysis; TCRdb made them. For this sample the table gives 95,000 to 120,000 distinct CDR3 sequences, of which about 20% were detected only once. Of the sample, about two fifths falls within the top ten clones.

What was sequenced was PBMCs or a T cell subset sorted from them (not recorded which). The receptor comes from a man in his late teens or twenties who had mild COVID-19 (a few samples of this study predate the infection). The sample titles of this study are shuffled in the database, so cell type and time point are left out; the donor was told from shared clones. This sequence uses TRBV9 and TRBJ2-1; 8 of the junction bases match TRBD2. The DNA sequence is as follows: TGTGCCAGCAGCGTAGGTAGCGGGGTACACAATGAGCAGTTCTTC. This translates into CASSVGSGVHNEQFF.